This TCR beta chain was obtained from a study of OX40 agonist ivuxolimab in advanced cancers. Study at large: The dose-escalation cohort was just under 85% male, with a mean age of around 60 years, ranging roughly 23 to 90.

CDR3 length equals 11 residues. The germline V and J ends were trimmed by 1 base and 10 bases, with 10 bases remaining between them. Germline values: CDR1 GTSNPN, CDR2 SVGIG (reference sequence). Study-wide findings and caveats: Among expanded peripheral T cells, antigen specificity went undetermined. Certain nonresponders additionally had low normalized T-cell clonal expansion.

Some clones are missing from TCRdb's copy, which holds only in-frame ones; the method was immunoSEQ multiplex PCR. Of about 82,000 clones in the sample, 85% to 90% were seen once. Turning to this clone: Its specificity is unknown.

The gene calls are TRBV30 and TRBJ1-1, with a tentative D call TRBD1 (6 bases). This sequence originates from an adult with an advanced solid tumor such as melanoma, head and neck, liver or kidney cancer. The sequenced sample was CD4+ or CD8+ T cells sorted from blood, obtained in a trial of the OX40 agonist ivuxolimab. The DNA of the CDR3 is TGTGCCTGGAGTGAGGTAGGGGGAGCTTTCTTT. This encodes CAWSEVGGAFF. The full variable domain, its missing parts supplied by reference TRBV30 and TRBJ1-1, is SQTIHQWPATLVQPVGSPLSLECTVEGTSNPNLYWYRQAAGRGLQLLFYSVGIGQISSEVPQNLSASRPQDRQFILSSKKLLLSDSGFYLCAWSEVGGAFFGQGTRLTVV.